The sequence of this T cell receptor (beta chain) was determined in a study of T cells after posttransplantation cyclophosphamide. This clone was seen more than once but under ten times. The table came from immunoSEQ multiplex PCR; TCRdb's copy has only in-frame clones and leaves some out. The data contain approximately 45,000 clones, about 91% of them singletons. The origin of this receptor is a woman in her forties or fifties in good health and a related stem cell transplant donor. The sample taken for sequencing was PBMCs.

The CDR3 sequence: CASGHLEQYF. CDR3 DNA sequence: TGTGCCAGCGGACACCTCGAGCAGTACTTC. The V call is TRBV28, the J call TRBJ2-7, with D possibly TRBD1 on 5 matching bases. CDR3 length equals 10 residues. The ends were cut back, 8 bases at V and 6 bases at J, with 8 bases in the middle. Germline V lookup: CDR1 MDHEN, CDR2 SYDVKM.